This T cell receptor beta chain is from a study of cytomegalovirus exposure and HLA in healthy donors. The PCR contained 60 Vbeta and 13 Jbeta primers. Using immunoSEQ multiplex PCR, the repertoire was profiled, and TCRdb retains in-frame clones only, with some absent. The sample totals roughly 100,000 clones. Whole-study findings and limits: V- and J-gene trimming in TCR beta was tied to a missense DCLRE1C variant by an analysis performed later.

Concerning this clone itself: Its antigen is undetermined.

Sequencing was carried out using PBMCs. The receptor comes from a man aged 35 to 55 in good health and CMV-seronegative.

In DNA form, the CDR3 reads TGTGCCAGCAGCCCGAGAGACACGAACACCGGGGAGCTGTTTTTT. This sequence encodes CASSPRDTNTGELFF. The V and J genes are TRBV5-5 and TRBJ2-2; D is undetermined. CDR3 length equals 15 residues. V dropped 4 bases and J dropped 0 bases, with 10 bases sitting between them. Germline CDR1 reads SGHKS; CDR2 reads YYEKEE (reference sequence).